The entry below gives a single T cell receptor (beta chain) sequence along with its context. Its antigen is not yet known. Base qualities are missing; no much larger clone stands one base away. This entry belongs to a study of technical replicates of blood from a few donors (TCRdb year 2017). The library was made by the immunoSEQ multiplex PCR assay. Held by TCRdb, this immuneACCESS table contains in-frame sequences only and omits some clones. Under half of the omission traces to an unresolved V gene where checked; the cause of the rest is unknown. The sample contains 95,000 to 100,000 clones, roughly 95% of them found a single time. Approximately 0.22% of the sample rests with the top ten. The germline V gene sets CDR1 to SGHTS and CDR2 to YDEGEE. CDR3 length: 15 amino acids, cysteine to phenylalanine. Only the CDR3 portion is preserved as DNA: 45 bases, with reading frame beginning at the first base. V is clipped by 4 bases and J by 3 bases, and the sequence between their germline boundaries is 16 bases long.

The TCR was taken from a human donor in good health. The V gene is TRBV5-8 and the J gene is TRBJ1-1; 5 matching bases give a weak D call of TRBD1. Material for sequencing was T cells isolated from PBMCs. The DNA sequence is given as TGTGCCAGCAGCGGTAACAGGTTTGGCGACACTGAAGCTTTCTTT. Translation gives CASSGNRFGDTEAFF.